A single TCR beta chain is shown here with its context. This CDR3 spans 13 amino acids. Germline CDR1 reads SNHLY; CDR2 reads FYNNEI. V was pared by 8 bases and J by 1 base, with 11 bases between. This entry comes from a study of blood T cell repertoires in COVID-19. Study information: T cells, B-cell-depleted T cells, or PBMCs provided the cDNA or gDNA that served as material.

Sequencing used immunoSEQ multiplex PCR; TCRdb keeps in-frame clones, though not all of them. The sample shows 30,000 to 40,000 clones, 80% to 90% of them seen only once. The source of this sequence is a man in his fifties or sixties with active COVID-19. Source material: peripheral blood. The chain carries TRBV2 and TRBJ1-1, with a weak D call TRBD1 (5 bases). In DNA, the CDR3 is TGTGCCAGCGCGCTCACAGGGAACACTGAAGCTTTCTTT. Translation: CASALTGNTEAFF.